This T cell receptor (beta chain) comes out of a study of regulatory T cells in long-lasting Graves disease. Per the germline V gene, CDR1 is SEHNR and CDR2 is FQNEAQ (reference sequence). The CDR3 length is 14 residues. Both iRepertoire HTBI primers and Arm-PCR of CDR3 regions were used to build the TCR beta libraries. From the multiplex PCR reads, TCRdb called clonotypes with MiXCR, one entry per CDR3 protein. The sample has a few hundred thousand distinct CDR3 sequences; about 17% are singletons. As to time point: newly diagnosed GD, antithyroid drugs for less than 3 months. PBMC RNA served as the TCR library source. The patients were enrolled through endocrinology in Xi'an, China. This same sample was also taken into another study, of T cells in Graves' hyperthyroidism and ophthalmopathy.

This clonotype was obtained from a woman in her 30s with Graves disease. The V and J genes are TRBV7-9 and TRBJ2-3; tentatively, D is TRBD2 (7 bases). The end of the DNA aligns better with TRBJ2-1, so the J call may be wrong. Sample: peripheral blood mononuclear cells (PBMCs), taken at new diagnosis, from a patient treated with antithyroid drugs. The CDR3 sequence is CASSGGAGEGEQFF. The DNA for the CDR3 is TGTGCCAGCAGCGGGGGGGCCGGCGAGGGGGAGCAGTTCTTC.